Described below is a single T cell receptor delta chain sequence and its context. Its specificity is not known. This DNA translates differently at residue 10 from the TCRdb protein, which is that of a much larger clone; a read error is likely, and the protein shown is the DNA's own translation. TCRdb fed the multiplex PCR reads into CATT to redo clone calling. This sample has tens of thousands of delta-chain clones, with 1.5% to 2% found just once. This sample is drawn from a study of γδ T cells in repeated Plasmodium falciparum infection. The wider study: Malaria-naive adults were infected with P. falciparum NF54 four times over roughly 620 days.

Flow sorting of PBMC yielded separate Vgamma9/Vdelta2+ and Vdelta2-negative gammadelta T cell populations for bulk repertoire analysis. Study results and caveats: Malian children's Vdelta2-negative repertoires appeared more expanded and less diverse than Australians'. Vdelta2-negative gammadelta repertoires, largely Vdelta1+, seemingly showed infection-driven waves of new clonal selection. Malian donors came from one small rural village, predominantly one ethnic group.

V gave up 2 bases and J gave up 1 base, with 41 bases separating them. Germline loops: CDR1 TSWWSYY, CDR2 QGS. This CDR3 is 25 amino acids long. This sequence joins TRDV1 and TRDJ1; D assignment may be TRDD2 or TRDD3 (8 bases each). Since TCRdb gives no J gene, matching the DNA to germline was used here to assign it. The sequence came from a pool of human donors (malaria-infected and uninfected, not separated). The sequenced material came from gamma-delta T cells from blood. This chain's CDR3 is CALGEGDFLHDPWGKSTRGTDKLIF. Written as DNA, the CDR3 is TGTGCTCTTGGGGAAGGGGACTTCCTACATGACCCCTGGGGGAAGTCGACCCGAGGCACCGATAAACTCATCTTT.